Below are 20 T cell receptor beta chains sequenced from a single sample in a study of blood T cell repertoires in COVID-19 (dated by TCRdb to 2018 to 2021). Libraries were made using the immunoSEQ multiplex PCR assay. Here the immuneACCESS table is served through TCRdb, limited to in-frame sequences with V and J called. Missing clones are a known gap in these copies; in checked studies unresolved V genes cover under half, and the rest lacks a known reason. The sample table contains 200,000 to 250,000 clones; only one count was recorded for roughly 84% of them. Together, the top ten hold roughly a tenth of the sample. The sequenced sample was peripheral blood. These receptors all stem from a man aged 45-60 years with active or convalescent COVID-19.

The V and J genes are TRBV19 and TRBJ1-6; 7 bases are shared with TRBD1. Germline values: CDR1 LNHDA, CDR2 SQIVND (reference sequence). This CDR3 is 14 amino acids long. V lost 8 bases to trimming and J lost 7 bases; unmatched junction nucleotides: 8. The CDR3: CASSPQGTNSPLHF. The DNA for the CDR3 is TGTGCCAGTTCCCCACAGGGGACGAATTCACCCCTCCACTTT.

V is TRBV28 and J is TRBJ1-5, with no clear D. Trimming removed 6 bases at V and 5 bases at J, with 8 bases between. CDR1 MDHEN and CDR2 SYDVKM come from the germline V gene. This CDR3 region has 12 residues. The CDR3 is CASREIDQPQHF. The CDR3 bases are TGTGCCAGCAGGGAGATCGATCAGCCCCAGCATTTT.

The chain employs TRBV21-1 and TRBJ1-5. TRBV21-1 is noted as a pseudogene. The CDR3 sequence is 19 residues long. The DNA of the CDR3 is TGTGCCAGCAGCCAAAAAGGGCAGGCGATAGGCGGGCTCGATCAGCCCCAGCATTTT. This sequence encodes CASSQKGQAIGGLDQPQHF.

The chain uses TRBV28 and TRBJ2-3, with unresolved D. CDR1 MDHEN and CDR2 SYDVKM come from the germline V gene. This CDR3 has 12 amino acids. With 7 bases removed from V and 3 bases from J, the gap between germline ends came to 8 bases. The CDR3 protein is CASTESTDTQYF. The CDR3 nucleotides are TGTGCCAGCACCGAGAGTACAGATACGCAGTATTTT.

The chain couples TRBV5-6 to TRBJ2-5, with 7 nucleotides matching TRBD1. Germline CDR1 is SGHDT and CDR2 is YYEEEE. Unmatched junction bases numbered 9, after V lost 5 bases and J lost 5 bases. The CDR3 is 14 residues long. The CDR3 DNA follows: TGTGCCAGCAGTCGAGGGGGCGCAGGGGAGACCCAGTACTTC. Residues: CASSRGGAGETQYF.

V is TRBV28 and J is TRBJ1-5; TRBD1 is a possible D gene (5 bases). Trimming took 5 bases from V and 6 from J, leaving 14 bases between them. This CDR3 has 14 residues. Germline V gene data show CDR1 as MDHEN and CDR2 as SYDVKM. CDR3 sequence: CASSLLGGGQPQHF. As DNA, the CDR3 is TGTGCCAGCAGTCTCTTGGGGGGTGGTCAGCCCCAGCATTTT.

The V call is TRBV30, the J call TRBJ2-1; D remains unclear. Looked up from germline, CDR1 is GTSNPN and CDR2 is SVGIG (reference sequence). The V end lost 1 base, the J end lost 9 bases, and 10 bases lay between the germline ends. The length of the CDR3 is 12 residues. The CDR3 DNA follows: TGTGCCTGGAGTGAGGCGGCGTCTGAGCAGTTCTTC. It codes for CAWSEAASEQFF.

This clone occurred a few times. Here the CDR3 DNA reads TGTGCCAGTAGGCTAGGGGCGCCCTACAATGAGCAGTTCTTC. It is translated as CASRLGAPYNEQFF. The chain joins TRBV19 to TRBJ2-1, with D possibly matching TRBD1 (5 bases). From germline, CDR1 is LNHDA and CDR2 SQIVND (reference sequence). This CDR3 has 14 residues. Trimming removed 6 bases from V and 2 bases from J, with 11 bases in between.

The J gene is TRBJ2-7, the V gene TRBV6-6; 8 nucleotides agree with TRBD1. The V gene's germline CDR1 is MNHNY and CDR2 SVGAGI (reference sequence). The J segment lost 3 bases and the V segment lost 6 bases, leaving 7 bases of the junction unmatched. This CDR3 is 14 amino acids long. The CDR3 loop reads CASRQGQGDYEQYV. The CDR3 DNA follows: TGTGCCAGCAGACAAGGACAGGGAGACTACGAGCAGTACGTC.

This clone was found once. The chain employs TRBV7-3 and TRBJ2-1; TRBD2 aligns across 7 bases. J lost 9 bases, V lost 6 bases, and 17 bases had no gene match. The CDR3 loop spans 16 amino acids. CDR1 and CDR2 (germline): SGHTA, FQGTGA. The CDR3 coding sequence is TGTGCCAGCAGTAACGTATTAGCGGGCCAGAGGGGTGAGCAGTTCTTC. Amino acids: CASSNVLAGQRGEQFF.

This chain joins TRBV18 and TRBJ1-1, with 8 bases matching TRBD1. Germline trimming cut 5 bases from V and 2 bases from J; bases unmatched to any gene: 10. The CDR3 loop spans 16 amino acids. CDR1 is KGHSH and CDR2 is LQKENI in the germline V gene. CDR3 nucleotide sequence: TGTGCCAGCTCAGAGACAGGGGTAGGGGGAAACACTGAAGCTTTCTTT. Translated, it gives CASSETGVGGNTEAFF.

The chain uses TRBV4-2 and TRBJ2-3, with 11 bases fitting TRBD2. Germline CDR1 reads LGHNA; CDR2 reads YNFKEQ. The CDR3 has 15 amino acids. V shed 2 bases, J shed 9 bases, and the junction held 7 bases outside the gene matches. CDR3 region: CASSQLAGGPGTQYF. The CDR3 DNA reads TGTGCCAGCAGCCAACTAGCGGGGGGCCCGGGGACGCAGTATTTT.

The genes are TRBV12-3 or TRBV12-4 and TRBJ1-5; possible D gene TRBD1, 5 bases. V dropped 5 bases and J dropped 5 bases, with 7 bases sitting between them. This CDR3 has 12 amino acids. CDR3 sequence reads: CASSAGYQPQHF. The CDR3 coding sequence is TGTGCCAGCAGTGCAGGGTATCAGCCCCAGCATTTT.

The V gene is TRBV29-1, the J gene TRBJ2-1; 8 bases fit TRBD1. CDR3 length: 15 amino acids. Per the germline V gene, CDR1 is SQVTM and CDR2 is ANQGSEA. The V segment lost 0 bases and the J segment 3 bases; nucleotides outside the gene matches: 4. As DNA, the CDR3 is TGCAGCGTTGAAGAGCCGGGACAGGACTACAATGAGCAGTTCTTC. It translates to CSVEEPGQDYNEQFF.

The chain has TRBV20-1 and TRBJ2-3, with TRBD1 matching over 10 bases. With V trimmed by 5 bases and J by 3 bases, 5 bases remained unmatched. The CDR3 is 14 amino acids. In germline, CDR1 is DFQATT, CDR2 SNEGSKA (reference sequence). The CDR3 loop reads CSAGGQGVTDTQYF. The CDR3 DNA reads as TGCAGTGCTGGTGGACAGGGGGTAACAGATACGCAGTATTTT.

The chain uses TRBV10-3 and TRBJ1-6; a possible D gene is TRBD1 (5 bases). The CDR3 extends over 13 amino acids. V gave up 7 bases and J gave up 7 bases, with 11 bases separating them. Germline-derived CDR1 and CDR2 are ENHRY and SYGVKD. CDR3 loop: CAIMGGRNSPLHF. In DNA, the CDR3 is TGTGCCATCATGGGGGGGAGGAATTCACCCCTCCACTTT.

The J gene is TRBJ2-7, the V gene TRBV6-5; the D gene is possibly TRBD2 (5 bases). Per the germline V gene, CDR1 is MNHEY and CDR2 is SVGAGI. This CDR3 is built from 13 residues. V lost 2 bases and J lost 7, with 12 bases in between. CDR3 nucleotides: TGTGCCAGCAGTTACCCTGGGTGGAGGGAGCAGTACTTC. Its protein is CASSYPGWREQYF.

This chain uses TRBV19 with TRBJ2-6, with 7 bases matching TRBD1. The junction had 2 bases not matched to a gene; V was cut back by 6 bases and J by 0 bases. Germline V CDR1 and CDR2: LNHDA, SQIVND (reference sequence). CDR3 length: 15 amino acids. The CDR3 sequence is CASRQGSSGANVLTF. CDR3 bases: TGTGCCAGTAGACAGGGGAGCTCTGGGGCCAACGTCCTGACTTTC.

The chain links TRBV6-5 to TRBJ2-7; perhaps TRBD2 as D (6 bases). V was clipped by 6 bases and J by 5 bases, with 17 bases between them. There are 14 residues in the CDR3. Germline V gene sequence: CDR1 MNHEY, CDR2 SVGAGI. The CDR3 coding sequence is TGTGCCAGCAGCCGCGGAACGGGGGTCAACGAGCAGTACTTC. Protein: CASSRGTGVNEQYF.

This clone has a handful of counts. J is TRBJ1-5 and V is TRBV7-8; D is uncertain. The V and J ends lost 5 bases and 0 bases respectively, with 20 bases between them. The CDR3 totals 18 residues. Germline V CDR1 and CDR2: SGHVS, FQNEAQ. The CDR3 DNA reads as TGTGCCAGCAGCCCCTCAGCCGAGGGCCTCTATAGCAATCAGCCCCAGCATTTT. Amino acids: CASSPSAEGLYSNQPQHF.